This T cell receptor (beta chain) is drawn from a study of blood T cell repertoires in COVID-19. The overall study: Collection of acute and convalescent COVID-19 samples took place in the United States, Italy and Spain.

Germline V gene sequence: CDR1 SGHRS, CDR2 YFSETQ. The CDR3 contains 15 residues. After removal of 4 bases from V and 0 bases from J, the junction contained 5 bases not matched to a gene. In the original analysis: Scientists estimated how many nucleated cells there were by amplifying reference gene primers. Repertoires were generated with immunoSEQ multiplex PCR, while TCRdb's copy carries only in-frame clones and drops some. That table supplies the V and J calls and clone size; D and trimming were determined from the DNA. This sample has 200,000 to 250,000 clones, with more than 80% found just once.

The sequenced material came from peripheral blood. The V and J genes are TRBV5-1 and TRBJ1-1; 8 bases agree with TRBD1. The origin of this receptor is a woman aged 80 or older with acute or convalescent COVID-19. CDR3 residues: CASSDQGAMNTEAFF. The CDR3 bases are TGCGCCAGCAGCGATCAGGGGGCCATGAACACTGAAGCTTTCTTT.